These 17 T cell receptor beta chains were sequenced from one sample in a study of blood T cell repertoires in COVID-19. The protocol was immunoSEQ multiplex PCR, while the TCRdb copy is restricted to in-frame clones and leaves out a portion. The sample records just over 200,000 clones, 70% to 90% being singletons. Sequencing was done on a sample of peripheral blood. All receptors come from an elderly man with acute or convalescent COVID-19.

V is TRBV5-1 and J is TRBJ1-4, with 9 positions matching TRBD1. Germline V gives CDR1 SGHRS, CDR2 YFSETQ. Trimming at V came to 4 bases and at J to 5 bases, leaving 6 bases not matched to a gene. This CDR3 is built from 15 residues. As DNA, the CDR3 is TGCGCCAGCAGCAAACCGACAGGGGGGAATGAAAAACTGTTTTTT. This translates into CASSKPTGGNEKLFF.

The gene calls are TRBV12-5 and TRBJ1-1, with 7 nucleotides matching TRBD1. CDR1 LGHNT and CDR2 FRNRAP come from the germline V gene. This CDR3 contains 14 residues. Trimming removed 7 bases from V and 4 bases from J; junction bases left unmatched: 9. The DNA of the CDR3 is TGTGCTAGTGCGCGACAGGGAGGAATCACTGAAGCTTTCTTT. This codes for CASARQGGITEAFF.

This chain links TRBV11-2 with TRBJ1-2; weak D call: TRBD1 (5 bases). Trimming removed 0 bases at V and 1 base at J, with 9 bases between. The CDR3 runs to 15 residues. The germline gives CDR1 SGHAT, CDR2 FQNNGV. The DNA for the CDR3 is TGTGCCAGCAGCTTAGACCACAGGTTTAACTATGGCTACACCTTC. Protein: CASSLDHRFNYGYTF. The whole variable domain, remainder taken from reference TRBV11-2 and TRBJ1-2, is EAGVAQSPRYKIIEKRQSVAFWCNPISGHATLYWYQQILGQGPKLLIQFQNNGVVDDSQLPKDRFSAERLKGVDSTLKIQPAKLEDSAVYLCASSLDHRFNYGYTFGSGTRLTVV.

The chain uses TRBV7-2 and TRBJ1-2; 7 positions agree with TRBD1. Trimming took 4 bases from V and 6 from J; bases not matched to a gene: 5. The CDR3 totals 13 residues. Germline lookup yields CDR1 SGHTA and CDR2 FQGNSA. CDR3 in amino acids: CASSSTGTDGYTF. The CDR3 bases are TGTGCCAGCAGCTCGACAGGGACGGATGGCTACACCTTC. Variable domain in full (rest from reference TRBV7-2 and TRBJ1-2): GAGVSQSPSNKVTEKGKDVELRCDPISGHTALYWYRQSLGQGLEFLIYFQGNSAPDKSGLPSDRFSAERTGGSVSTLTIQRTQQEDSAVYLCASSSTGTDGYTFGSGTRLTVV.

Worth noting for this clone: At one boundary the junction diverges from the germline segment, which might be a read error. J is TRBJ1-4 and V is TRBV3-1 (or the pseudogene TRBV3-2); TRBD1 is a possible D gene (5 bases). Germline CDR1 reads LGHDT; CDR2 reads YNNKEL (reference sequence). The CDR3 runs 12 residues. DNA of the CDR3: TGTGCCAGCAGCCAAGAAGCAGACAGAATGGGATTT. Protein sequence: CASSQEADRMGF.

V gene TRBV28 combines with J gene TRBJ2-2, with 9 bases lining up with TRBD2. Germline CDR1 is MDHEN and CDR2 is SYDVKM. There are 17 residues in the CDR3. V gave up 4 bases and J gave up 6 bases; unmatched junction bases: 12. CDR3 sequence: CASSSPSPSGAAGELFF. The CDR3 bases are TGTGCCAGCAGTTCACCCTCCCCTAGCGGGGCCGCCGGGGAGCTGTTTTTT.

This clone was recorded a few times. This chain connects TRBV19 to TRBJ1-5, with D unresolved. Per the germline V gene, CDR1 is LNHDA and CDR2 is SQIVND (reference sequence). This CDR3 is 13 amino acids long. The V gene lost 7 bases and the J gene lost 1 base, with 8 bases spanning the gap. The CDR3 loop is CASTHMSNQPQHF. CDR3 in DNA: TGTGCCAGTACTCACATGAGCAATCAGCCCCAGCATTTT.

The CDR3 spells CASLPVAAVTGELFF. The CDR3 coding sequence is TGTGCCAGCCTCCCGGTAGCGGCCGTCACCGGGGAGCTGTTTTTT. The chain links TRBV27 to TRBJ2-2; tentatively, D is TRBD2 (6 bases). Trimming removed 8 bases from V and 4 bases from J, with 17 bases in between. Per germline, CDR1 MNHEY and CDR2 SMNVEV (reference sequence). The CDR3 is 15 amino acids.

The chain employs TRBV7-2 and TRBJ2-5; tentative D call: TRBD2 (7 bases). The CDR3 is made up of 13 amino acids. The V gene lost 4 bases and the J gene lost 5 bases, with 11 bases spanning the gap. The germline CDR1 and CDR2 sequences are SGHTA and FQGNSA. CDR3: CASSYGGAETQYF. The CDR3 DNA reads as TGTGCCAGCAGCTATGGGGGGGCTGAGACCCAGTACTTC.

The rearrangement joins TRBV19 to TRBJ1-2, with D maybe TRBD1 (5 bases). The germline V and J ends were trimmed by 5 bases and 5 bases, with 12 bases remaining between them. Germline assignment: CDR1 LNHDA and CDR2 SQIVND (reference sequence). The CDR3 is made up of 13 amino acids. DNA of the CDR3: TGTGCCAGTAGTCAGGGCTTCCTTTATGGCTACACCTTC. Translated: CASSQGFLYGYTF.

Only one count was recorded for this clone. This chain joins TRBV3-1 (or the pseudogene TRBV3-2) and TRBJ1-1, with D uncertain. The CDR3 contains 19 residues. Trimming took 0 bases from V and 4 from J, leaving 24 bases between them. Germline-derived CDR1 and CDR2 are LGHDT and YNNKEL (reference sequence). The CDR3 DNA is TGTGCCAGCAGCCAAGATACGAAGTTTTTCGGGTGGAAGAGCACTGAAGCTTTCTTT. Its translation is CASSQDTKFFGWKSTEAFF.

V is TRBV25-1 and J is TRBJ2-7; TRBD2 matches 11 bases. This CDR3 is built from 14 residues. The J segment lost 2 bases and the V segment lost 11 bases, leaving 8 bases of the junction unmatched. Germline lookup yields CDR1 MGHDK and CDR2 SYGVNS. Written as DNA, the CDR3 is TGTGCCTACCCCGGGACTAGCGGCACCTACGAGCAGTACGTC. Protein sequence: CAYPGTSGTYEQYV.

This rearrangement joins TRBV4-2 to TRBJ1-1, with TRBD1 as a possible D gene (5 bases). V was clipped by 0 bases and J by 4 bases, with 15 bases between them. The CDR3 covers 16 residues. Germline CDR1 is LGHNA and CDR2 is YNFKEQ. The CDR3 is CASSQEATAYTTEAFF. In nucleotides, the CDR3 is TGTGCCAGCAGCCAAGAGGCGACAGCTTATACCACTGAAGCTTTCTTT.

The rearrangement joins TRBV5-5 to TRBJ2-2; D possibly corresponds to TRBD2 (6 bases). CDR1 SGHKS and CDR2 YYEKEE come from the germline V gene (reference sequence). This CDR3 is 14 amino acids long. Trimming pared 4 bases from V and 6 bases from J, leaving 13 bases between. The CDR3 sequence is CASSPLGEAGELFF. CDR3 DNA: TGTGCCAGCAGCCCCCTAGGGGAGGCCGGGGAGCTGTTTTTT.

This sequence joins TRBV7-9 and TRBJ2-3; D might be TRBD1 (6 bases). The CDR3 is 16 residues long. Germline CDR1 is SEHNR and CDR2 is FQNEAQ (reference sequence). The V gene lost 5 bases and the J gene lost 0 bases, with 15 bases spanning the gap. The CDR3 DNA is TGTGCCAGCAGCGACATGACAGGAGCTAGCACAGATACGCAGTATTTT. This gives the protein CASSDMTGASTDTQYF. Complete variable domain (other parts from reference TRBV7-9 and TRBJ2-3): DTGVSQNPRHKITKRGQNVTFRCDPISEHNRLYWYRQTLGQGPEFLTYFQNEAQLEKSRLLSDRFSAERPKGSFSTLEIQRTEQGDSAMYLCASSDMTGASTDTQYFGPGTRLTVL.

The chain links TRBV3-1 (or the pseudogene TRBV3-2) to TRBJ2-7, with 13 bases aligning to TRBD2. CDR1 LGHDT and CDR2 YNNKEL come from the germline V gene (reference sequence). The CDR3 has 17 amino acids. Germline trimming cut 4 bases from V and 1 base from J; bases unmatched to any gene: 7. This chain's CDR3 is CASSPRTSGSKSYEQYF. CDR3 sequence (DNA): TGTGCCAGCAGCCCTCGGACTAGCGGGAGTAAGTCCTACGAGCAGTACTTC.

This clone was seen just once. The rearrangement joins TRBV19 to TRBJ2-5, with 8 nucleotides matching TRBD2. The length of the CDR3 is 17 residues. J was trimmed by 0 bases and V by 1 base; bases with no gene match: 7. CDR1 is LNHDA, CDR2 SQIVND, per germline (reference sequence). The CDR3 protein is CASSIGRVAGNQETQYF. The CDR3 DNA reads TGTGCCAGTAGTATAGGTCGGGTAGCGGGGAACCAAGAGACCCAGTACTTC. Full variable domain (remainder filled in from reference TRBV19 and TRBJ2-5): DGGITQSPKYLFRKEGQNVTLSCEQNLNHDAMYWYRQDPGQGLRLIYYSQIVNDFQKGDIAEGYSVSREKKESFPLTVTSAQKNPTAFYLCASSIGRVAGNQETQYFGPGTRLLVL.